This T cell receptor beta chain was found in a study of CD8+ T cells in alopecia areata. Sequencing used cDNA as its template, made by extracting RNA and reverse transcribing it. Produced via immunoSEQ multiplex PCR; TCRdb's table is partial and in-frame only. Of about 270,000 clones in the sample, 45% to 70% were seen once. Specified treatment: oral pan-JAK inhibitor, 5-10 mg twice daily. Alopecia areata patients provided lesional scalp punch biopsies and peripheral blood. Notes on this clone: What it recognizes is unknown.

This CDR3 region has 13 residues. V was clipped by 3 bases and J by 3 bases; unmatched bases: 4. In germline, CDR1 is SQVTM, CDR2 ANQGSEA. Study outcomes and limitations: A large proportion of expanded lesional clones were detected persisting in scalp and blood during tofacitinib.

The V and J genes are TRBV29-1 and TRBJ1-1; 7 bases map to TRBD1. Sequencing used CD4+ T cells sorted from blood, obtained between weeks 51 and 54, from a patient treated with tofacitinib. This TCR was recovered from a human donor with alopecia areata. The DNA of the CDR3 is TGCAGCGTTGAGCGGGACAGCTACACTGAAGCTTTCTTT. This translates into CSVERDSYTEAFF.